The T cell receptor (beta chain) under discussion was sequenced for a study of post-analysis software for immune sequencing data. cDNA libraries for TCR beta contained unique molecular identifiers. T cells numbering roughly 0.95 to 10 million yielded a few hundred thousand cDNA molecules. TCRdb re-derived calls from the PCR reads in MiXCR, one entry per CDR3 protein. In the table there are roughly 600,000 distinct CDR3 sequences, about 40% of which are singletons. General study results and limits: TRBV segments more frequent in patients than in controls numbered five and included TRBV5-6, TRBV5-1 and TRBV20-1. Significantly lower normalized Chao1 diversity was seen in multiple sclerosis patients than in controls.

Comment on this clonotype: What it binds is unknown.

Germline CDR1 MNHEY, CDR2 SMNVEV (reference sequence). There are 15 residues in the CDR3. V shed 4 bases and J 5 bases; nucleotides not matched to a gene: 8. The source of this sequence is a girl aged 10 to 17 with multiple sclerosis. The chain links TRBV27 to TRBJ2-1, with 7 bases that match TRBD1. Sequenced: blood. The CDR3 region is CASSSTGTGDNEQFF. CDR3 coding DNA: TGTGCCAGCAGTTCGACCGGCACAGGGGACAATGAGCAGTTCTTC.